This T cell receptor (beta chain) was identified during a study of cytomegalovirus exposure and HLA in healthy donors. As for the study in general: Unique TCRs from HLA-typed donors, roughly 87 million of them, were held in an early data release. The study's findings and limits: TCR beta sequences reportedly predicted most subjects' HLA-A and HLA-B alleles accurately.

The study ran its PCR with 60 Vbeta and 13 Jbeta primers. Assay used: immunoSEQ multiplex PCR; TCRdb lists only in-frame clones, some missing. The data show 180,000 or so clones, with 65% to 85% seen just once and 1.4% held by the top ten. Unrecorded immune exposures were likely, despite nominal health at sampling. There are 16 residues in the CDR3. The germline CDR1 and CDR2 sequences are SGHRS and YFSETQ. The V and J ends lost 5 bases and 0 bases respectively, with 17 bases between them. With regard to this clone: Antigen: not known.

The specimen sequenced was PBMCs. The TCR comes from a girl aged 5 to 17 in good health and CMV-seropositive. The V and J genes are TRBV5-1 and TRBJ1-1, with a tentative D call TRBD1 (6 bases). DNA of the CDR3: TGCGCCAGCAGTTATCTTGGGGACATCATGAACACTGAAGCTTTCTTT. Protein product: CASSYLGDIMNTEAFF.